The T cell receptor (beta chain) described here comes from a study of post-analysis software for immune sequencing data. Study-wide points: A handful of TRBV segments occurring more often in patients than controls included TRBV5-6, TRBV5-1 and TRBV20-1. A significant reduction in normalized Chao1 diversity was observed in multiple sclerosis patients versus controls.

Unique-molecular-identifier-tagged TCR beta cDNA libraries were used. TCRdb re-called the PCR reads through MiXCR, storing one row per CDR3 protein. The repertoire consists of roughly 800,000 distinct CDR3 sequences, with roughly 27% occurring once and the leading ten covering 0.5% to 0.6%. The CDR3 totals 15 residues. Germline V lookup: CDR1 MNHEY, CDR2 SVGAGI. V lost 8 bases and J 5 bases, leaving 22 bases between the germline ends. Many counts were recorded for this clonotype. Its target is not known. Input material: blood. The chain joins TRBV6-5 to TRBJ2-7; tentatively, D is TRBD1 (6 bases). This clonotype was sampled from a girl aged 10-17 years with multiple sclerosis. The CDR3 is CASRSQRGIRHEQYF. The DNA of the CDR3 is TGTGCCAGCCGCTCACAGAGGGGGATTCGGCACGAGCAGTACTTC.